There are a few counts of the clone carrying this TCR beta chain. The antigen remains undetermined. These data come from a study of T cell repertoires in cytomegalovirus infection. TCRdb itself ran the reads through MiXCR, one entry per CDR3 protein. The table includes about 700,000 distinct CDR3 sequences, roughly 30% detected once. The CDR3 is made up of 14 amino acids. Losses at the gene ends were 5 bases for V and 5 bases for J; bases not matched to a gene: 7. The source is a human donor in good health (CMV status not recorded). Some clones in this sample may be carry-over from other donors' samples. This chain connects TRBV12-3 or TRBV12-4 to TRBJ2-3; 7 nucleotides align to TRBD1. The source was cultured PBMCs, collected from culture after CMV antigen stimulation. For the CDR3, the DNA is TGTGCCAGCAGTCGGGACAGCATCTTAGATACGCAGTATTTT. Its translation is CASSRDSILDTQYF.